Reported below is one TCR beta chain. What it recognizes is unknown. PCR involved 60 Vbeta and 13 Jbeta primers. The protocol was immunoSEQ multiplex PCR, while the TCRdb copy is restricted to in-frame clones and leaves out a portion. The sample holds around 200,000 clones, about 80% seen once. The CDR3 loop spans 16 amino acids. Germline V gives CDR1 MNHEY, CDR2 SMNVEV (reference sequence). Deletions cut 8 bases from V and 1 base from J, with 17 bases between. The record originates from a study of cytomegalovirus exposure and HLA in healthy donors. The study, taken as a whole, reports: Researchers reported from a later analysis that most CMV-associated TCR beta chains appeared HLA-restricted. Reportedly, HLA-A and HLA-B alleles of most subjects were accurately predicted from TCR beta. Among TCR beta chains, those listed as cytomegalovirus-associated numbered under 200.

This TCR was recovered from a woman under 40 in good health and CMV-seropositive. V usage is TRBV27 and J usage is TRBJ2-2; D is possibly TRBD2 (5 bases). The sequenced sample was PBMCs. The CDR3 sequence: CASGPAVGGNTGELFF. The CDR3 nucleotides read TGTGCCAGCGGTCCAGCGGTGGGCGGGAACACCGGGGAGCTGTTTTTT.